These 22 T cell receptor beta chains were sequenced from one sample in a study of T cell responses to AZD1222 COVID-19 vaccine. Clones were sequenced by immunoSEQ multiplex PCR, and TCRdb holds only the in-frame ones, with some missing. This table holds 60,000 to 65,000 clones, roughly 84% found once. Source: peripheral blood, taken on day 0 of AZD1222 vaccination. Receptors originate from an adult in good health.

This chain joins TRBV7-8 and TRBJ2-5; D is unclear. V lost 3 bases to trimming and J lost 5 bases, with 10 bases between them. This CDR3 spans 13 amino acids. Germline assignment: CDR1 SGHVS and CDR2 FQNEAQ. In nucleotides, the CDR3 is TGTGCCAGCAGCTTCGGGCCGCGGGAGACCCAGTACTTC. Translation gives CASSFGPRETQYF.

The CDR3 sequence: CASRTGVNTEAFF. The CDR3 nucleotides read TGTGCCAGTAGGACAGGCGTCAACACTGAAGCTTTCTTT. The rearrangement links TRBV19 to TRBJ1-1, with D maybe TRBD1 (6 bases). CDR1 and CDR2 (germline): LNHDA, SQIVND (reference sequence). The V end was cut by 6 bases, the J end by 2 bases, with 10 bases between. The CDR3 consists of 13 residues.

This rearrangement joins TRBV19 to TRBJ2-4; 8 nucleotides match TRBD1. The trim removed 4 bases at V and 6 bases at J, leaving 11 bases unmatched. Per the germline V gene, CDR1 is LNHDA and CDR2 is SQIVND (reference sequence). The CDR3 runs to 16 residues. CDR3 DNA sequence: TGTGCCAGTAGTACGTTAGACAGGGGACGATTAAACATTCAGTACTTC. Its translation is CASSTLDRGRLNIQYF.

This chain links TRBV20-1 with TRBJ2-1; weak D call: TRBD2 (6 bases). V was trimmed by 3 bases and J by 4 bases, leaving 16 bases between them. Germline V gives CDR1 DFQATT, CDR2 SNEGSKA (reference sequence). This CDR3 comprises 15 residues. CDR3 region: CSASTPGGTYNEQFF. The CDR3 DNA follows: TGCAGTGCTAGTACCCCAGGCGGGACTTACAATGAGCAGTTCTTC.

V gene TRBV18 combines with J gene TRBJ2-7; TRBD1 agrees at 12 bases. V trimming: 5 bases; J trimming: 6 bases; junction bases outside the gene matches: 11. CDR1 is KGHSH, CDR2 LQKENI, per germline. The CDR3 runs to 16 residues. CDR3 sequence reads: CASSESGQGARSEQYF. In DNA form, the CDR3 reads TGTGCCAGCTCAGAATCGGGACAGGGGGCCAGGTCCGAGCAGTACTTC.

In this sample, this clone turned up a few times. The chain is built from TRBV5-4 and TRBJ1-4; D not resolved. The CDR3 loop spans 12 amino acids. V lost 3 bases to trimming and J lost 5 bases, with 5 bases between them. Germline V CDR1 and CDR2: SGHNT, YYREEE (reference sequence). This chain's CDR3 is CASSWGNEKLFF. CDR3 DNA: TGTGCCAGCAGCTGGGGAAATGAAAAACTGTTTTTT.

The rearrangement uses TRBV29-1 and TRBJ2-5, with TRBD2 matching 7 bases. The CDR3 is 17 amino acids. Germline values: CDR1 SQVTM, CDR2 ANQGSEA. V was clipped by 0 bases and J by 0 bases; unmatched bases: 10. CDR3: CSVEDGRGGAYQETQYF. CDR3 in DNA: TGCAGCGTTGAAGATGGGCGCGGGGGAGCGTACCAAGAGACCCAGTACTTC.

This clone has just a few counts. V usage is TRBV2 and J usage is TRBJ2-3; D remains ambiguous. This CDR3 spans 13 amino acids. Trimming removed 7 bases from V and 4 bases from J, with 12 bases in between. Germline V gene lookup returns CDR1 SNHLY and CDR2 FYNNEI. The DNA of the CDR3 is TGTGCCAGCACCCCAGTATCCGCAGATACGCAGTATTTT. It yields the protein CASTPVSADTQYF.

The rearrangement joins TRBV6-1 to TRBJ2-3; 7 bases are a match to TRBD2. Looked up from germline, CDR1 is MNHNS and CDR2 is SASEGT. V lost 4 bases to trimming and J lost 0 bases; unmatched junction nucleotides: 7. This CDR3 comprises 16 residues. CDR3 sequence reads: CASSAASGGSTDTQYF. CDR3 nucleotide sequence: TGTGCCAGCAGTGCTGCCTCCGGGGGGAGCACAGATACGCAGTATTTT.

The V call is TRBV7-2, the J call TRBJ2-1, with TRBD2 as a possible D gene (7 bases). Trimming cost V 2 bases and J 0 bases, with 11 bases left between them. The CDR3 is 16 amino acids. Germline values: CDR1 SGHTA, CDR2 FQGNSA. CDR3 protein: CASSLWGGYSYNEQFF. For the CDR3, the DNA is TGTGCCAGCAGCTTATGGGGGGGCTACTCCTACAATGAGCAGTTCTTC. Full variable domain (remainder filled in from reference TRBV7-2 and TRBJ2-1): GAGVSQSPSNKVTEKGKDVELRCDPISGHTALYWYRQSLGQGLEFLIYFQGNSAPDKSGLPSDRFSAERTGGSVSTLTIQRTQQEDSAVYLCASSLWGGYSYNEQFFGPGTRLTVL.

The chain has TRBV12-3 or TRBV12-4 and TRBJ2-7; D unresolved. This CDR3 comprises 11 residues. The ends were cut back, 7 bases at V and 4 bases at J, with 8 bases in the middle. The CDR3 is CASTDKYEQYF. DNA of the CDR3: TGTGCCAGCACCGACAAATACGAGCAGTACTTC.

V is TRBV27 and J is TRBJ2-6, with 7 bases matching TRBD2. The germline V gene has CDR1 MNHEY and CDR2 SMNVEV (reference sequence). The V and J ends lost 4 bases and 2 bases, in that order; junction bases with no gene match: 8. The length of the CDR3 is 17 residues. The DNA of the CDR3 is TGTGCCAGCAGTTCCCCCTTCGGGGGGACTGGGGCCAACGTCCTGACTTTC. Amino acids: CASSSPFGGTGANVLTF.

V and J are TRBV7-2 and TRBJ1-2; no clear D gene. Per germline, CDR1 SGHTA and CDR2 FQGNSA. The CDR3 is 15 amino acids. Between the trimmed V and J ends, which lost 1 base and 0 bases, there was a span of 9 bases. CDR3 nucleotide sequence: TGTGCCAGCAGCTTAGGCGCCCGAGCTAACTATGGCTACACCTTC. Its protein product is CASSLGARANYGYTF.

The chain's CDR3 is CASSPGQGGYGYTF. In nucleotides, the CDR3 is TGCGCCAGCAGCCCGGGACAGGGTGGCTATGGCTACACCTTC. This sequence joins TRBV5-1 and TRBJ1-2; 9 positions agree with TRBD1. Per the germline V gene, CDR1 is SGHRS and CDR2 is YFSETQ. With V trimmed by 4 bases and J by 4 bases, 5 bases remained unmatched. This CDR3 has 14 amino acids.

The chain recombines TRBV6-4 with TRBJ2-3; no clear D gene. Germline V gene sequence: CDR1 MRHNA, CDR2 SNTAGT. V was pared by 6 bases and J by 1 base, with 14 bases between. The CDR3 is 15 residues long. CDR3 in amino acids: CASSAPGRGTDTQYF. The CDR3 DNA is TGTGCCAGCAGCGCCCCGGGCAGAGGCACAGATACGCAGTATTTT.

This chain connects TRBV28 to TRBJ1-4, with 10 bases matching TRBD1. The ends lost 6 bases at V and 8 bases at J; junction bases unmatched: 9. The CDR3 totals 15 residues. Germline V gene data show CDR1 as MDHEN and CDR2 as SYDVKM. CDR3 residues: CASSQRQGAVEKLFF. The CDR3 DNA follows: TGTGCCAGCAGCCAGAGACAGGGGGCGGTAGAAAAACTGTTTTTT.

V and J are TRBV6-4 and TRBJ2-1, with 8 bases fitting TRBD2. Looked up from germline, CDR1 is MRHNA and CDR2 is SNTAGT. The CDR3 loop spans 14 amino acids. V lost 6 bases to trimming and J lost 6 bases; unmatched junction nucleotides: 7. CDR3 residues: CASSEGLESNEQFF. The CDR3, as DNA: TGTGCCAGCAGCGAGGGACTAGAAAGCAATGAGCAGTTCTTC.

V is TRBV7-6 and J is TRBJ1-2; 7 positions match TRBD1. In germline, CDR1 is SGHVS, CDR2 FNYEAQ. The CDR3 runs to 17 residues. V dropped 1 base and J dropped 0; count of bases not matched to a gene: 8. The CDR3 here is CASSLETGSTPNYGYTF. DNA for the CDR3: TGTGCCAGCAGCTTAGAGACAGGGAGCACTCCTAACTATGGCTACACCTTC.

This clone showed up just a few times. This chain connects TRBV5-6 to TRBJ2-7; 9 bases map to TRBD1. Trimming cost V 3 bases and J 4 bases; bases outside gene matches: 5. The CDR3 length is 14 residues. Germline V gene sequence: CDR1 SGHDT, CDR2 YYEEEE. The CDR3 nucleotides read TGTGCCAGCAGCTATGGACAGGGGAGGTACGAGCAGTACTTC. This sequence encodes CASSYGQGRYEQYF. The variable domain in full, with the rest retrieved from reference TRBV5-6 and TRBJ2-7, is DAGVTQSPTHLIKTRGQQVTLRCSPKSGHDTVSWYQQALGQGPQFIFQYYEEEERQRGNFPDRFSGHQFPNYSSELNVNALLLGDSALYLCASSYGQGRYEQYFGPGTRLTVT.

A single count supports this clone. The chain links TRBV7-2 to TRBJ2-7; no firm D call. The germline V gene encodes CDR1 SGHTA and CDR2 FQGNSA. The CDR3 is made up of 11 amino acids. V was pared by 0 bases and J by 6 bases, with 3 bases between. CDR3 region: CASSLAFEQYF. CDR3 bases: TGTGCCAGCAGCTTAGCTTTCGAGCAGTACTTC.

The rearrangement links TRBV11-2 to TRBJ2-1; 10 nucleotides agree with TRBD2. Unmatched junction bases numbered 7, after V lost 4 bases and J lost 7 bases. CDR3 length: 15 amino acids. CDR1 and CDR2 from the germline V gene are SGHAT and FQNNGV. CDR3 DNA sequence: TGTGCCAGCAGCTCCAGCGGGGGGGCCGCTAATGAGCAGTTCTTC. This sequence encodes CASSSSGGAANEQFF.

This chain connects TRBV9 to TRBJ1-1, with 9 nucleotides matching TRBD1. V shed 5 bases, J shed 5 bases, and the junction held 4 bases outside the gene matches. CDR1 is SGDLS and CDR2 is YYNGEE in the germline V gene. This CDR3 region has 13 residues. CDR3 nucleotide sequence: TGTGCCAGCAGGATGACAGGGGGTACTGAAGCTTTCTTT. This encodes CASRMTGGTEAFF.